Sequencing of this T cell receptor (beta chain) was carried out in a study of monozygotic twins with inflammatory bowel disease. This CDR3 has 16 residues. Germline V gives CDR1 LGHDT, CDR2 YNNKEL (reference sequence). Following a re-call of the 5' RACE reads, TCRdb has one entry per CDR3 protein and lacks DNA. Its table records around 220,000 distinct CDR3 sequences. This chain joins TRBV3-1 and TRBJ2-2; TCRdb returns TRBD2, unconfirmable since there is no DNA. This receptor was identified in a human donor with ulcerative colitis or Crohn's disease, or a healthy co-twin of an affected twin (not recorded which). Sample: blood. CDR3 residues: CASSALGAGAEGELFF. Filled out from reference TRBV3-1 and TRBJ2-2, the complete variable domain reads DTAVSQTPKYLVTQMGNDKSIKCEQNLGHDTMYWYKQDSKKFLKIMFSYNNKELIINETVPNRFSPKSPDKAHLNLHINSLELGDSAVYFCASSALGAGAEGELFFGEGSRLTVL.